This note documents a single T cell receptor beta chain sequence. Antigen: not known. The data were obtained in a study of cytomegalovirus exposure and HLA in healthy donors. Whole-study results and caveats: Apart from CMV serostatus, no immune exposure information was available.

In the PCR, 60 Vbeta and 13 Jbeta primers were used. Assay: immunoSEQ multiplex PCR; the TCRdb copy retains only in-frame clones and omits some. The data show around 140,000 clones, about 83% seen once. Germline loops: CDR1 LNHNV, CDR2 YYDKDF (reference sequence). Between the trimmed V and J ends, which lost 0 bases and 6 bases, there was a span of 12 bases. The CDR3 sequence is 15 residues long. The source is a woman in her twenties or thirties in good health and CMV-seronegative. This chain joins TRBV15 and TRBJ1-5; tentative D call: TRBD1 (6 bases). Sequencing used PBMCs. CDR3: CATSRDQGQGQPQHF. The CDR3 DNA reads TGTGCCACCAGCAGAGATCAGGGGCAGGGTCAGCCCCAGCATTTT.